Listed below are T cell receptor beta chains from one sample, sequenced in a study of CD8 T cells in ankylosing spondylitis. One entry per CDR3 protein, called by TCRdb with MiXCR from the 5' RACE reads. The sample has around 39,000 distinct CDR3 sequences, 13% seen once; the top ten hold less than 40%. Source material: synovial fluid, either unsorted or a sorted T cell fraction (not recorded which). The receptors were sampled from a male donor with ankylosing spondylitis. The CDR3 runs from the conserved cysteine through the conserved F or W. D genes are given only for firm matches. The listing skips clone size in some rows; elsewhere it reads once, few, many or a size class.

v_call	j_call	clone_size	d_call	cdr3_nt	cdr3_aa
TRBV15	TRBJ2-3	many	.	TGTGCCACCAGCAGAGCAGGATACACAGATACGCAGTATTTT	CATSRAGYTDTQYF
TRBV5-1	TRBJ2-1	.	.	TGCGCCAGCTGGCTTGACTCCTACAATGAGCAGTTCTTC	CASWLDSYNEQFF
TRBV20-1	TRBJ2-1	few	.	TGCAGTGCACCAGGGCCCCCCTACAATGAGCAGTTCTTC	CSAPGPPYNEQFF
TRBV20-1	TRBJ2-7	.	TRBD2	TGCAGTGCTATCTACAGGGGGCGCGGGACTAGCGGTGCGTTAGAGCAGTACTTC	CSAIYRGRGTSGALEQYF
TRBV18	TRBJ1-1	.	.	TGTGCCAGCTCACCACTGGGCGCCGAGCGAGCTTTCTTT	CASSPLGAERAFF
TRBV4-1	TRBJ2-5	few	.	TGCGCCAGCAGCCAAGATTTTTCCGATCCTAGCGCGGAGACCCAGTACTTC	CASSQDFSDPSAETQYF
TRBV10-3	TRBJ2-7	.	.	TGTGCCATCAGTGAGTCGAAGGCAGGTCCTTTAAGGGAGCAGTACTTC	CAISESKAGPLREQYF
TRBV6-4	TRBJ2-1	.	TRBD1	TGTGCCAGCAGTGACGGGACAGAAGCCTACAATGAGCAGTTCTTC	CASSDGTEAYNEQFF
TRBV13	TRBJ1-6	.	TRBD1	TGTGCCAGCAGCCAAAGGACAGGCTTTAATTCACCCCTCCACTTT	CASSQRTGFNSPLHF
TRBV14	TRBJ2-4	.	TRBD2	TGTGCCAGCAGCCATGCGAGCGGGGGATCCAAAAACATTCAGTACTTC	CASSHASGGSKNIQYF
TRBV25-1	TRBJ2-7	.	TRBD2	TGTGCCAGTGGACTAGCGGGGAATTACGAGCAGTACTTC	CASGLAGNYEQYF
TRBV7-9	TRBJ1-5	many	TRBD1	TGTGCCAGCAGCGACACAGGGGCGGGCAATCAGCCCCAGCATTTT	CASSDTGAGNQPQHF
TRBV25-1	TRBJ2-2	.	TRBD2	TGTGCCAGCAGTTCGGGACTAGCGGGGCTGAACACCGGGGAGCTGTTTTTT	CASSSGLAGLNTGELFF
TRBV12-3/TRBV12-4	TRBJ2-5	few	TRBD2	TGTGCCAGCAGTCTCCCGGGACTAGCGGCACAAGAGACCCAGTACTTC	CASSLPGLAAQETQYF
TRBV27	TRBJ2-4	many	.	TGTGCCAGCAGTAGTACCAAAAACATTCAGTACTTC	CASSSTKNIQYF
TRBV24-1	TRBJ2-7	few	.	TGTGCCACCAGTGATTTGGTCGGAGGACTCTACGAGCAGTACTTC	CATSDLVGGLYEQYF
TRBV3-1	TRBJ1-4	.	.	TGTGCCAGCTCCAAGGAAGTTTCCCTTGGGGGAGCAACTAATGAAAAACTGTTTTTT	CASSKEVSLGGATNEKLFF
TRBV9	TRBJ2-7	.	.	TGTGCCAGCAGCGTGACCTGGCGGAGCTCCTACGAGCAGTACTTC	CASSVTWRSSYEQYF
TRBV9	TRBJ2-7	.	TRBD1	TGTGCCAGCAGCTTGGGGACAGGAACTTCCTACGAGCAGTACTTC	CASSLGTGTSYEQYF
TRBV27	TRBJ2-7	few	.	TGTGCCAGCAGTTTCGGAGAATCCTCCTACGAGCAGTACTTC	CASSFGESSYEQYF
TRBV6-2/TRBV6-3	TRBJ1-5	few	.	TGTGCCAGCAGTTACCAGGGCTATAGCAATCAGCCCCAGCATTTT	CASSYQGYSNQPQHF
TRBV19	TRBJ1-1	few	.	TGTGCCAGTAGTACAATCCGGGTCATGAACACTGAAGCTTTCTTT	CASSTIRVMNTEAFF
TRBV24-1	TRBJ2-2	few	.	TGTGCCACCAGTACTCTAGCCCGCACCGGGGAGCTGTTTTTT	CATSTLARTGELFF
TRBV18	TRBJ2-1	few	.	TGTGCCAGCCCCCCCTTCGGGGCGAGCTACAATGAGCAGTTCTTC	CASPPFGASYNEQFF
TRBV2	TRBJ2-7	medium-sized	.	TGTGCCAGCAGGGGTAGGGACGAGCAGTACTTC	CASRGRDEQYF
TRBV12-3/TRBV12-4	TRBJ2-7	few	.	TGTGCCAGCAGTTTTAGCCATCCTTCCTACGAGCAGTACTTC	CASSFSHPSYEQYF
TRBV7-9	TRBJ2-7	few	.	TGTGCCAGCAGCCCGGACAGAAGCTACGAGCAGTACTTC	CASSPDRSYEQYF
TRBV11-2	TRBJ2-7	many	.	TGTGCCAGCAGCTTGGGTGGGTGGGACCGAAGCTCCTACGAGCAGTACTTC	CASSLGGWDRSSYEQYF
TRBV18	TRBJ1-1	many	TRBD1	TGTGCCAGCTCACTCTCCGGGACAGGGAACATGAACACTGAAGCTTTCTTT	CASSLSGTGNMNTEAFF
TRBV15	TRBJ2-1	many	.	TGTGCCACCAGCAGTGCCCGGGGCACCTACAATGAGCAGTTCTTC	CATSSARGTYNEQFF
TRBV2	TRBJ2-7	few	TRBD1	TGTGCCAGCAGTGAGGGGCAGGGGGTCTCCTACGAGCAGTACTTC	CASSEGQGVSYEQYF
TRBV7-9	TRBJ2-7	many	.	TGTGCCAGCAGCCCGACGGTCTCCTACGAGCAGTACTTC	CASSPTVSYEQYF
TRBV19	TRBJ2-2	few	TRBD1	TGTGCCAGTAGTATCTGGGCAGGGGGCAACGGGGAGCTGTTTTTT	CASSIWAGGNGELFF
TRBV6-2/TRBV6-3	TRBJ1-6	.	TRBD1	TGTGCCAGCAGCCCCGGACAGGGGGTTGATTCACCCCTCCACTTT	CASSPGQGVDSPLHF
TRBV4-3	TRBJ1-3	.	.	TGCGCCAGCAGCCAAGACTCGGGCCCTAGGGGAGGAAACACCATATATTTT	CASSQDSGPRGGNTIYF
TRBV6-2/TRBV6-3	TRBJ2-1	few	TRBD2	TGTGCCAGCAGTTACTCGGCTAGCGGCTACAATGAGCAGTTCTTC	CASSYSASGYNEQFF
TRBV2	TRBJ2-1	.	TRBD2	TGTGCCAGCAACCTTCCGGGACTAGACCCCAATGAGCAGTTCTTC	CASNLPGLDPNEQFF
TRBV24-1	TRBJ1-2	many	.	TGTGCCACCTCGGATAGCCAGTCTAAAGAGGACTATGGCTACACCTTC	CATSDSQSKEDYGYTF
TRBV10-3	TRBJ2-2	.	TRBD1	TGTGCCATCAGGACAGGGGTACGCGACACCGGGGAGCTGTTTTTT	CAIRTGVRDTGELFF
TRBV29-1	TRBJ2-7	.	.	TGCAGCGTTGAAGGCGGGACCTTCTACGAGCAGTACTTC	CSVEGGTFYEQYF
TRBV7-4	TRBJ1-2	.	.	TGTGCCAGCAGTCCCGGGACCATTAACTATGGCTACACCTTC	CASSPGTINYGYTF
TRBV5-1	TRBJ2-7	.	TRBD2	TGCGCCAGCAGCTTGGGTCTAGCGGGAGGGCCTGGCTACGAGCAGTACTTC	CASSLGLAGGPGYEQYF
TRBV6-1	TRBJ2-1	many	TRBD1	TGTGCCAGCACGCGGGGACAGGAGGGGAATGAGCAGTTCTTC	CASTRGQEGNEQFF
TRBV7-2	TRBJ1-3	many	.	TGTGCCAGCAGCTTAGCTGCCCCCTCTGGAAACACCATATATTTT	CASSLAAPSGNTIYF
TRBV7-4	TRBJ1-2	few	TRBD1	TGTGCCAGCAGCTTACCCCCGGGACAGGGGGCGAAGGGCTATGGCTACACCTTC	CASSLPPGQGAKGYGYTF
TRBV21-1	TRBJ1-5	.	.	TGTGCCAGCAGCCACAATCAGCCCCAGCATTTT	CASSHNQPQHF